These 28 T cell receptor beta chains were sequenced from one sample in a study of OX40 agonist ivuxolimab in advanced cancers. Library method: the immunoSEQ multiplex PCR assay. TCRdb mirrors the immuneACCESS table, restricted to in-frame sequences. Some clones are absent from its copies; in checked studies, under half trace to an unresolved V gene, and the reason for the others is unknown. The sample has approximately 130,000 clones on record, under 95% of them singletons. More than 0.8% of the sample goes to the ten largest clones. The starting material was CD4+ or CD8+ T cells sorted from blood, obtained in a trial of the OX40 agonist ivuxolimab. Receptors originate from an adult with an advanced solid tumor such as melanoma, head and neck, liver or kidney cancer.

The chain carries TRBV14 and TRBJ1-1, with D possibly TRBD1 on 5 matching bases. Trimming left V 6 bases short and J 6 bases short, with 17 bases between. Germline CDR1 SGHDN, CDR2 FVKESK. The CDR3 has 14 amino acids. Here the CDR3 reads CASRAGLQTAEAFF. CDR3 bases: TGTGCCAGCAGAGCGGGACTCCAGACAGCTGAAGCTTTCTTT.

The chain links TRBV4-3 to TRBJ1-1; D call uncertain. The germline CDR1 and CDR2 sequences are LGHNA and YSLEER. The CDR3 sequence is 14 residues long. Trimming removed 0 bases from V and 7 bases from J, with 12 bases in between. The chain's CDR3 is CASSQDLGLGEAFF. The CDR3 DNA reads TGCGCCAGCAGCCAAGATTTGGGGTTGGGTGAAGCTTTCTTT.

This rearrangement joins TRBV11-2 to TRBJ1-3; unclear D gene. Germline loops: CDR1 SGHAT, CDR2 FQNNGV. Trimming took off 1 base at V and 3 bases at J, with 19 bases between the two ends. The CDR3 consists of 18 residues. The CDR3 sequence is CASSLVYSGGKGGNTIYF. The CDR3 DNA reads as TGTGCCAGCAGCTTAGTGTATTCCGGAGGGAAGGGTGGAAACACCATATATTTT.

The gene calls are TRBV5-1 and TRBJ2-7, with 8 bases identical to TRBD2. The CDR3 sequence is 16 residues long. The germline CDR1 and CDR2 sequences are SGHRS and YFSETQ. V lost 0 bases and J lost 0; bases outside the gene matches: 5. Here the CDR3 reads CASSLDGGRTSYEQYF. The CDR3 DNA follows: TGCGCCAGCAGCTTGGATGGCGGGAGGACCTCCTACGAGCAGTACTTC.

The chain joins TRBV19 to TRBJ2-3, with a possible D match to TRBD2 (6 bases). The CDR3 has 15 residues. V was shortened by 4 bases and J by 0 bases, with 11 bases between the two germline ends. The germline gives CDR1 LNHDA, CDR2 SQIVND (reference sequence). CDR3 sequence: CASSSTGTSTDTQYF. As DNA, the CDR3 is TGTGCCAGTAGTAGTACCGGGACTAGCACAGATACGCAGTATTTT.

The chain is built from TRBV11-2 and TRBJ1-1; no firm D call. Trimming cost V 1 base and J 6 bases, with 15 bases left between them. CDR1 and CDR2 from the germline V gene are SGHAT and FQNNGV. The CDR3 has 15 amino acids. This CDR3 is CASSLAIHLVSEAFF. The CDR3 region has the DNA TGTGCCAGCAGCTTAGCCATCCACCTAGTCTCTGAAGCTTTCTTT.

This clone occurred once. The chain has TRBV20-1 and TRBJ1-4, with no clear D. There are 10 residues in the CDR3. CDR1 is DFQATT and CDR2 is SNEGSKA in the germline V gene (reference sequence). V was cut by 2 bases and J by 8 bases, with 3 bases left in between. The CDR3, as DNA: TGCAGTGCTAGACGGGAAAAACTGTTTTTT. This translates into CSARREKLFF.

The chain couples TRBV7-2 to TRBJ1-6, with TRBD1 as a possible D gene (5 bases). Germline V lookup: CDR1 SGHTA, CDR2 FQGNSA. V was pared by 0 bases and J by 10 bases, with 10 bases between. This CDR3 comprises 14 residues. The CDR3 loop is CASSLARADSPLHF. CDR3 coding DNA: TGTGCCAGCAGCTTAGCCAGGGCAGACTCACCCCTCCACTTT.

The chain has TRBV28 and TRBJ1-1; TRBD1 might be the D (6 bases). This CDR3 contains 13 residues. V was clipped by 3 bases and J by 10 bases, with 15 bases between them. Germline V lookup: CDR1 MDHEN, CDR2 SYDVKM. CDR3 DNA: TGTGCCAGCAGTTTGGGGGCCGGAAAGAGAGCTTTCTTT. Its protein is CASSLGAGKRAFF.

This chain joins TRBV19 and TRBJ2-3; TRBD2 matches at 10 bases. Per the germline V gene, CDR1 is LNHDA and CDR2 is SQIVND (reference sequence). The V segment lost 5 bases and the J segment 1 base; nucleotides outside the gene matches: 3. CDR3 length: 15 amino acids. DNA for the CDR3: TGTGCCAGTAGTCACACTAGCGGGGGCACAGATACGCAGTATTTT. Its translation is CASSHTSGGTDTQYF.

The V gene is TRBV19, the J gene TRBJ1-2; D call uncertain. Trimming shortened V by 1 base and J by 2 bases, and 20 bases separated the two germline ends. The CDR3 has 18 amino acids. Looked up from germline, CDR1 is LNHDA and CDR2 is SQIVND (reference sequence). The CDR3 DNA follows: TGTGCCAGTAGTATAGGACTTCCAGTCGGAACAATAAACTATGGCTACACCTTC. Translated: CASSIGLPVGTINYGYTF. The complete variable domain, with remaining parts taken from reference TRBV19 and TRBJ1-2, reads DGGITQSPKYLFRKEGQNVTLSCEQNLNHDAMYWYRQDPGQGLRLIYYSQIVNDFQKGDIAEGYSVSREKKESFPLTVTSAQKNPTAFYLCASSIGLPVGTINYGYTFGSGTRLTVV.

The chain recombines TRBV5-1 with TRBJ1-1, with D hard to call. The CDR3 spans 13 residues. The germline V and J ends were trimmed by 5 bases and 2 bases, with 10 bases remaining between them. CDR1 is SGHRS, CDR2 YFSETQ, per germline. As DNA, the CDR3 is TGCGCCAGCAGACCGGTCGCTAACACTGAAGCTTTCTTT. It translates to CASRPVANTEAFF.

The chain is built from TRBV7-2 and TRBJ2-7; either TRBD1 or TRBD2 may supply D (6 bases each). Germline lookup yields CDR1 SGHTA and CDR2 FQGNSA. Between the trimmed V and J ends, which lost 5 bases and 4 bases, there was a span of 15 bases. The CDR3 runs 14 residues. CDR3 DNA: TGTGCCAGCAGCCAGGGGACGGGGGTTTACGAGCAGTACTTC. Amino acid sequence: CASSQGTGVYEQYF. The full variable domain, completed using reference TRBV7-2 and TRBJ2-7, is GAGVSQSPSNKVTEKGKDVELRCDPISGHTALYWYRQSLGQGLEFLIYFQGNSAPDKSGLPSDRFSAERTGGSVSTLTIQRTQQEDSAVYLCASSQGTGVYEQYFGPGTRLTVT.

This clone came up once. The V gene is TRBV18, the J gene TRBJ2-3, with 8 bases fitting TRBD2. Germline loops: CDR1 KGHSH, CDR2 LQKENI. This CDR3 has 13 amino acids. With V trimmed by 5 bases and J by 6 bases, 4 bases remained unmatched. DNA for the CDR3: TGTGCCAGCTCAGGAAGGACTAGCGATACGCAGTATTTT. It specifies CASSGRTSDTQYF.

The chain is built from TRBV12-5 and TRBJ2-3, with D perhaps TRBD1 (6 bases). V was shortened by 6 bases and J by 5 bases, with 18 bases between the two germline ends. The CDR3 runs 15 residues. Germline V gene lookup returns CDR1 LGHNT and CDR2 FRNRAP. The CDR3 nucleotides read TGTGCTAGTGGACTGGGGGCAGGGCAGGGAGATACGCAGTATTTT. Translation gives CASGLGAGQGDTQYF.

This clone was recorded once. As DNA, the CDR3 is TGTGCCAGCAGGCACAGGGTAGCCGGAAACACCATATATTTT. Protein product: CASRHRVAGNTIYF. The chain links TRBV6-6 to TRBJ1-3, with TRBD1 as a possible D gene (6 bases). CDR1 is MNHNY and CDR2 is SVGAGI in the germline V gene (reference sequence). This CDR3 is 14 amino acids long. V was pared by 6 bases and J by 4 bases, with 13 bases between.

The chain recombines TRBV15 with TRBJ2-2; D possibly uses TRBD1 or TRBD2 (5 bases each). Trimming stripped 0 bases from V and 5 bases from J, with 7 bases between. The CDR3 is made up of 14 amino acids. Per germline, CDR1 LNHNV and CDR2 YYDKDF (reference sequence). Here the CDR3 reads CATSRDWGTGELFF. In nucleotides, the CDR3 is TGTGCCACCAGCAGAGATTGGGGGACCGGGGAGCTGTTTTTT.

The chain combines TRBV6-5 with TRBJ2-2; D may be TRBD1 (6 bases). V was cut by 4 bases and J by 1 base, with 13 bases left in between. This CDR3 comprises 16 residues. Looked up from germline, CDR1 is MNHEY and CDR2 is SVGAGI. CDR3 sequence reads: CASSFQGLMNTGELFF. The CDR3 coding sequence is TGTGCCAGCAGTTTCCAGGGGCTGATGAACACCGGGGAGCTGTTTTTT.

The V gene is TRBV6-1, the J gene TRBJ2-7; 9 bases are shared with TRBD1. Germline assignment: CDR1 MNHNS and CDR2 SASEGT. CDR3 size: 14 residues. The junction had 7 bases not matched to a gene; V was cut back by 4 bases and J by 6 bases. The CDR3: CASSVGDRDREQYF. CDR3 nucleotides: TGTGCCAGCAGTGTCGGGGACAGGGATCGCGAGCAGTACTTC.

This chain uses TRBV28 with TRBJ1-4; a possible D gene is TRBD1 (6 bases). CDR1 and CDR2 (germline): MDHEN, SYDVKM. The CDR3 runs to 15 residues. V dropped 3 bases and J dropped 7 bases, with 15 bases sitting between them. DNA of the CDR3: TGTGCCAGCAGTTTGGGGAAAGGAGGGGGTGAAAAACTGTTTTTT. Translated: CASSLGKGGGEKLFF.

The gene calls are TRBV7-3 and TRBJ1-5; 7 bases line up with TRBD1. J lost 3 bases, V lost 7 bases, and 21 bases had no gene match. The CDR3 runs to 19 residues. CDR1 is SGHTA and CDR2 is FQGTGA in the germline V gene. The CDR3 loop is CASTHRHWVRDRLNQPQHF. CDR3 nucleotides: TGTGCCAGCACCCACCGACACTGGGTTAGGGACAGACTCAATCAGCCCCAGCATTTT. Drawing the rest from reference TRBV7-3 and TRBJ1-5, the complete variable domain is GAGVSQTPSNKVTEKGKYVELRCDPISGHTALYWYRQSLGQGPEFLIYFQGTGAADDSGLPNDRFFAVRPEGSVSTLKIQRTERGDSAVYLCASTHRHWVRDRLNQPQHFGDGTRLSIL.

The V gene is TRBV5-4, the J gene TRBJ2-7, with 8 bases that match TRBD2. The trim removed 4 bases at V and 3 bases at J, leaving 6 bases unmatched. Germline CDR1 reads SGHNT; CDR2 reads YYREEE (reference sequence). The CDR3 has 14 amino acids. The CDR3: CASSPGGALYEQYF. In DNA form, the CDR3 reads TGTGCCAGCAGCCCGGGGGGGGCTCTCTACGAGCAGTACTTC.

The J gene is TRBJ2-1, the V gene TRBV27; the match to TRBD2 covers 8 bases. The CDR3 has 14 amino acids. The J segment lost 4 bases and the V segment lost 4 bases, leaving 3 bases of the junction unmatched. From germline, CDR1 is MNHEY and CDR2 SMNVEV (reference sequence). The CDR3 sequence is CASSSGGGYNEQFF. The CDR3 region has the DNA TGTGCCAGCAGTTCGGGAGGGGGATACAATGAGCAGTTCTTC.

The chain couples TRBV6-5 to TRBJ1-2; D may be TRBD1 (6 bases). The CDR3 covers 13 residues. V was shortened by 7 bases and J by 5 bases, with 14 bases between the two germline ends. Germline CDR1 and CDR2: MNHEY and SVGAGI. CDR3: CASTRDTSYGYTF. CDR3 in DNA: TGTGCCAGCACCCGGGACACTTCTTATGGCTACACCTTC.

The chain links TRBV29-1 to TRBJ1-3, with TRBD1 as a possible D gene (5 bases). The CDR3 length is 14 residues. Germline V lookup: CDR1 SQVTM, CDR2 ANQGSEA. V shed 7 bases and J shed 1 base, with 14 bases lying between them. CDR3 amino acids: CSASSTGSGNTIYF. In nucleotides, the CDR3 is TGCAGCGCGAGCTCAACAGGATCTGGAAACACCATATATTTT.

This clone has only one observation. This sequence joins TRBV5-4 and TRBJ2-7, with D possibly matching TRBD2 (7 bases). CDR1 SGHNT and CDR2 YYREEE come from the germline V gene (reference sequence). Trimming stripped 2 bases from V and 1 base from J, with 16 bases between. The CDR3 length is 16 residues. The CDR3 here is CASSFGGGTPSYEQYF. CDR3 DNA: TGTGCCAGCAGCTTCGGGGGAGGGACACCGTCCTACGAGCAGTACTTC.

This chain uses TRBV6-1 with TRBJ2-7; maybe TRBD2 (5 bases). V was clipped by 6 bases and J by 9 bases, with 24 bases between them. Germline lookup yields CDR1 MNHNS and CDR2 SASEGT. This CDR3 spans 15 amino acids. The CDR3 bases are TGTGCCAGCAGGCTTACCGGGGAATACAGTTTTGTGCAGTACTTC. Its protein is CASRLTGEYSFVQYF.

The chain employs TRBV6-6 and TRBJ1-6; TRBD1 agrees at 10 bases. V gave up 6 bases and J gave up 10 bases; unmatched junction bases: 6. This CDR3 comprises 14 residues. Per the germline V gene, CDR1 is MNHNY and CDR2 is SVGAGI (reference sequence). CDR3 nucleotide sequence: TGTGCCAGCAGCGGGACAGGGGTGAGGTCACCCCTCCACTTT. Its protein product is CASSGTGVRSPLHF.